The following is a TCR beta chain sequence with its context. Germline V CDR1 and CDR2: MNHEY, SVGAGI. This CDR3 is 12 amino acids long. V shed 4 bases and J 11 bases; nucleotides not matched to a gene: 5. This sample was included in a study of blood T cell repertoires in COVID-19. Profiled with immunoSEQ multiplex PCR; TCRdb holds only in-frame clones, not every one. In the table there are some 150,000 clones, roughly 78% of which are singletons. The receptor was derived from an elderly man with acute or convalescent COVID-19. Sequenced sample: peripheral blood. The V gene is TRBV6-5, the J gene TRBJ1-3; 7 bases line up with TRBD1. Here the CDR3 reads CASSSPTGPIYF. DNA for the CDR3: TGTGCCAGCAGTTCTCCGACAGGGCCCATATATTTT.